These 10 T cell receptor beta chains came from one sample sequenced in a study of regulatory T cells in long-lasting Graves disease. Relying on iRepertoire HTBI primers and Arm-PCR of CDR3 regions, the team built TCR beta libraries. From the multiplex PCR reads, TCRdb called clonotypes with MiXCR, one entry per CDR3 protein. The sample has over 350,000 distinct CDR3 sequences, 12% to 15% seen once. This sample's time point: newly diagnosed GD, antithyroid drugs for less than 3 months. Scientists built the TCR library using RNA that was extracted from PBMCs. The same data also went into a second study, on T cells in Graves' hyperthyroidism and ophthalmopathy.

Sequencing used peripheral blood mononuclear cells (PBMCs), obtained at new diagnosis, from a patient treated with antithyroid drugs. These receptors all stem from a woman aged 45-60 years with Graves disease.

This rearrangement joins TRBV28 to TRBJ2-7; 10 bases align to TRBD1. CDR3 length: 15 amino acids. Unmatched junction bases numbered 6, after V lost 7 bases and J lost 0 bases. In germline, CDR1 is MDHEN, CDR2 SYDVKM. The CDR3, as DNA: TGTGCCAGCACCGAGGGGGACAGGGGCTCCTACGAGCAGTACTTC. Protein: CASTEGDRGSYEQYF. Full variable domain (remainder filled in from reference TRBV28 and TRBJ2-7): DVKVTQSSRYLVKRTGEKVFLECVQDMDHENMFWYRQDPGLGLRLIYFSYDVKMKEKGDIPEGYSVSREKKERFSLILESASTNQTSMYLCASTEGDRGSYEQYFGPGTRLTVT.

There are many counts of this clonotype. The rearrangement links TRBV12-3 or TRBV12-4 to TRBJ1-2; the D is unclear. The V gene lost 5 bases and the J gene lost 8 bases, with 21 bases spanning the gap. The CDR3 covers 15 residues. The CDR3 DNA follows: TGTGCCAGCAGTCTGGCGGTGCGGCAATCTATCGGCTACACCTTC. Translation gives CASSLAVRQSIGYTF.

The chain recombines TRBV28 with TRBJ2-3, with TRBD1 identical over 11 bases. Germline V gene data show CDR1 as MDHEN and CDR2 as SYDVKM. The CDR3 sequence is 15 residues long. The trim removed 3 bases at V and 6 bases at J, leaving 5 bases unmatched. The CDR3 region is CASSFPGQGDDTQYF. CDR3 DNA: TGTGCCAGCAGTTTTCCGGGACAGGGGGACGATACGCAGTATTTT.

This clonotype was seen many times. The chain links TRBV28 to TRBJ2-5; D may be TRBD1 or TRBD2 (6 bases each). The CDR3 sequence is 14 residues long. Trimming took 3 bases from V and 2 from J, leaving 10 bases between them. The germline V gene encodes CDR1 MDHEN and CDR2 SYDVKM. This CDR3 reads CASSFRRGQETQYF. CDR3 DNA sequence: TGTGCCAGCAGTTTTAGGAGGGGGCAAGAGACCCAGTACTTC.

This clonotype was picked up a small number of times. This chain links TRBV18 with TRBJ1-4; tentative D call: TRBD1 (5 bases). The CDR3 length is 16 residues. The V and J ends lost 3 bases and 7 bases respectively, with 18 bases between them. The germline gives CDR1 KGHSH, CDR2 LQKENI. In DNA form, the CDR3 reads TGTGCCAGCTCACCCGGGACGTGGAGGAGGGGTGAAAAACTGTTTTTT. Protein product: CASSPGTWRRGEKLFF.

This clonotype came up many times. This rearrangement joins TRBV20-1 to TRBJ2-1; the match to TRBD1 covers 7 bases. The CDR3 spans 15 residues. In germline, CDR1 is DFQATT, CDR2 SNEGSKA (reference sequence). The V and J ends lost 0 bases and 0 bases, in that order; junction bases with no gene match: 2. The CDR3 DNA reads TGCAGTGCTAGAGACGGACAGGACTCCTACAATGAGCAGTTCTTC. Residues: CSARDGQDSYNEQFF.

This clonotype was detected ten times or more. The rearrangement uses TRBV2 and TRBJ1-1; the match to TRBD1 covers 9 bases. CDR1 and CDR2 from the germline V gene are SNHLY and FYNNEI. This CDR3 spans 15 amino acids. Losses at the gene ends were 7 bases for V and 0 bases for J; bases not matched to a gene: 6. The CDR3 is CASTRDRVMNTEAFF. Here the CDR3 DNA reads TGTGCCAGCACACGGGACAGGGTAATGAACACTGAAGCTTTCTTT.

This clonotype appeared many times. This chain joins TRBV6-2 or TRBV6-3 and TRBJ1-2, with 7 bases aligning to TRBD1. Germline V gives CDR1 MNHEY, CDR2 SVGEGT. The CDR3 runs 12 residues. V lost 6 bases to trimming and J lost 4 bases; unmatched junction nucleotides: 2. CDR3 protein: CASSRDSYGYTF. The DNA of the CDR3 is TGTGCCAGCAGCCGGGACAGCTATGGCTACACCTTC.

The chain carries TRBV7-9 and TRBJ1-5; TRBD1 matches 12 bases. Unmatched junction bases numbered 6, after V lost 7 bases and J lost 5 bases. Germline V gives CDR1 SEHNR, CDR2 FQNEAQ (reference sequence). The CDR3 extends over 15 amino acids. CDR3 coding DNA: TGTGCCAGCAACAAGGGACAGGGGGCCGATCAGCCCCAGCATTTT. It encodes CASNKGQGADQPQHF.

This chain uses TRBV2 with TRBJ2-7, with D unclear. The V end was cut by 2 bases, the J end by 6 bases, with 11 bases between. Germline loops: CDR1 SNHLY, CDR2 FYNNEI. CDR3 size: 13 residues. The CDR3, as DNA: TGTGCCAGCAGTGAATTCCAAGAGTTCGAGCAGTACTTC. Translated, it gives CASSEFQEFEQYF. The variable domain in full, completed from reference TRBV2 and TRBJ2-7, reads EPEVTQTPSHQVTQMGQEVILRCVPISNHLYFYWYRQILGQKVEFLVSFYNNEISEKSEIFDDQFSVERPDGSNFTLKIRSTKLEDSAMYFCASSEFQEFEQYFGPGTRLTVT.